This T cell receptor beta chain was profiled in a study of a mutant IDH1 vaccine in newly diagnosed glioma. As for the study in general: Once 4-6 weeks had passed after radiotherapy alone, vaccination started, or it started with temozolomide cycles. Of treated patients, around 62% were men and 37.5% women, averaging roughly 40 years.

As to this clone: As yet, its antigen is unknown.

As to time point: week 47, end of study. Every single dose of the vaccine, 300 ug of mutant IDH1 20-mer peptide, came with topical imiquimod. There were eight vaccinations for patients, given in weeks 1, 3, 5, 7, 11, 15, 19 and 23. Astrocytomas found in donors were new, WHO grade 3 or 4, IDH1-mutant and ATRX-lost. Profiling relied on immunoSEQ multiplex PCR, and the TCRdb table lists in-frame clones only, not all of them. This sample has 55,000 to 65,000 clones, with roughly 80% found just once. The TCR was taken from a man in his fifties with glioma. This specimen was PBMCs, taken from a glioma patient whose treatment included an IDH1 peptide vaccine.

CDR3 coding DNA: TGTGCCAGCAGTGAGAGGGGAGATCAGCCCCAGCATTTT. Translated, it gives CASSERGDQPQHF. The chain employs TRBV25-1 and TRBJ1-5, with a possible D match to TRBD1 (5 bases). The germline V and J ends were trimmed by 3 bases and 5 bases, with 8 bases remaining between them. This CDR3 is 13 amino acids long. Germline assignment: CDR1 MGHDK and CDR2 SYGVNS.